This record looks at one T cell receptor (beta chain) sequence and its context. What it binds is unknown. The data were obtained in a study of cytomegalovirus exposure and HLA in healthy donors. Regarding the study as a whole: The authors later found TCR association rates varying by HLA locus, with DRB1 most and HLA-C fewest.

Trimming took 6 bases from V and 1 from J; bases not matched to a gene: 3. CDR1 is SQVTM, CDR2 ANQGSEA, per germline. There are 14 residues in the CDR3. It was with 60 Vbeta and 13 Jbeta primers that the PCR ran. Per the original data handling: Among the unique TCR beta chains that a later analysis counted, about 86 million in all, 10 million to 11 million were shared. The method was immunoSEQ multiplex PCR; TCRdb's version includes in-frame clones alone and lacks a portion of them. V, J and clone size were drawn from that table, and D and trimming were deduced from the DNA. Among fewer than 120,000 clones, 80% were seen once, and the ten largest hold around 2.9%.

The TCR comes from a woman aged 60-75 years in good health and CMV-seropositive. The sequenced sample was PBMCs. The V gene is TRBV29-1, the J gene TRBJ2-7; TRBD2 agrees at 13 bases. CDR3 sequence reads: CSVGGLAGSYEQYF. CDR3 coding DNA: TGCAGCGTGGGGGGACTAGCGGGATCCTACGAGCAGTACTTC.